A single sample is the source of the 10 T cell receptor beta chains below, sequenced in a study of cytomegalovirus exposure and HLA in healthy donors. PCR amplification relied on 60 Vbeta primers (plus 13 Jbeta primers). The assay was immunoSEQ multiplex PCR, and TCRdb's table has in-frame clones only and misses some. The table includes approximately 170,000 clones, roughly 80% detected once. The sample comprised PBMCs. Receptors originate from a male donor in good health and CMV-seronegative.

This clone was detected a few times. The chain couples TRBV12-5 to TRBJ2-7, with D tentatively TRBD2 (5 bases). This CDR3 has 13 residues. The V end lost 7 bases, the J end lost 0 bases, and 10 bases lay between the germline ends. From germline, CDR1 is LGHNT and CDR2 FRNRAP. DNA for the CDR3: TGTGCTAGTGCCGGAACTAGCTCCTACGAGCAGTACTTC. It encodes CASAGTSSYEQYF.

This clone was recorded a few times. V usage is TRBV19 and J usage is TRBJ2-7, with TRBD1 matching over 8 bases. The germline V gene encodes CDR1 LNHDA and CDR2 SQIVND (reference sequence). This CDR3 is built from 13 residues. V shed 5 bases, J shed 6 bases, and the junction held 6 bases outside the gene matches. CDR3 loop: CASSFGQGLEQYF. In DNA form, the CDR3 reads TGTGCCAGTAGTTTCGGACAGGGACTCGAGCAGTACTTC.

The chain links TRBV4-2 to TRBJ2-2; TRBD2 is a possible D gene (7 bases). This CDR3 has 14 residues. Germline values: CDR1 LGHNA, CDR2 YNFKEQ. Trimming took off 3 bases at V and 7 bases at J, with 12 bases between the two ends. The CDR3 loop reads CASSQGGLIGELFF. For the CDR3, the DNA is TGTGCCAGCAGCCAGGGGGGGCTCATCGGGGAGCTGTTTTTT.

This clone showed up just once. The genes are TRBV28 and TRBJ1-5; D possibly corresponds to TRBD1 (6 bases). Germline assignment: CDR1 MDHEN and CDR2 SYDVKM. This CDR3 has 15 amino acids. The germline V and J ends were trimmed by 6 bases and 4 bases, with 16 bases remaining between them. This CDR3 reads CASSLQGVGNQPQHF. In DNA, the CDR3 is TGTGCCAGCAGCCTACAGGGTGTGGGAAATCAGCCCCAGCATTTT.

The J gene is TRBJ2-7, the V gene TRBV7-9; 9 positions agree with TRBD1. This CDR3 contains 13 residues. The trim removed 7 bases at V and 2 bases at J, leaving 3 bases unmatched. Germline V gene data show CDR1 as SEHNR and CDR2 as FQNEAQ (reference sequence). CDR3 in amino acids: CASTGQGTYEQYF. The CDR3 region has the DNA TGTGCCAGCACCGGACAGGGGACCTACGAGCAGTACTTC.

V is TRBV15 and J is TRBJ2-5; D is unclear. Trimming cost V 0 bases and J 2 bases, with 16 bases left between them. This CDR3 region has 17 residues. The germline CDR1 and CDR2 sequences are LNHNV and YYDKDF (reference sequence). Written as DNA, the CDR3 is TGTGCCACCAGCAGAGATCTTGAGTACAGCACACAAGAGACCCAGTACTTC. It translates to CATSRDLEYSTQETQYF.

The count of this clone is one. Germline is not matched at one junction end, which may reflect a read error. The chain recombines TRBV7-9 with TRBJ1-2; 7 bases are a match to TRBD1. This CDR3 has 14 amino acids. In germline, CDR1 is SEHNR, CDR2 FQNEAQ (reference sequence). For the CDR3, the DNA is TGTTCCAGCAGCTTTACGACAGGGTCCAATGGCTACACCTTC. Its protein is CSSSFTTGSNGYTF.

This clone was seen a few times. This chain links TRBV10-3 with TRBJ1-3; the match to TRBD1 covers 9 bases. Germline V gives CDR1 ENHRY, CDR2 SYGVKD. Trimming cost V 11 bases and J 3 bases; bases outside gene matches: 11. The CDR3 spans 15 residues. The DNA for the CDR3 is TGTGCCGGGCGACAGGGGGATAGGGGTGGAAACACCATATATTTT. The encoded protein is CAGRQGDRGGNTIYF.

This rearrangement joins TRBV4-1 to TRBJ2-7; 13 bases match TRBD2. V trimming: 5 bases; J trimming: 5 bases; junction bases outside the gene matches: 15. Per the germline V gene, CDR1 is MGHRA and CDR2 is YSYEKL. The CDR3 consists of 18 residues. The CDR3 is CASSSTGTSGTSADEQYF. In nucleotides, the CDR3 is TGCGCCAGCAGCAGTACCGGGACTAGCGGGACATCTGCGGACGAGCAGTACTTC.

The genes are TRBV18 and TRBJ1-2; tentative D call: TRBD1 (6 bases). Trimming removed 5 bases from V and 2 bases from J, with 15 bases in between. CDR1 and CDR2 (germline): KGHSH, LQKENI. The CDR3 totals 15 residues. CDR3 in DNA: TGTGCCAGCTCATTCTCACAGGGAGCCAACTATGGCTACACCTTC. It translates to CASSFSQGANYGYTF.